This TCR beta chain derives from a study of blood T cells in healthy people across ages. Broader study findings: Fewer expanded clones and more diversity marked long-lived versus aged donors. In older individuals, TCR beta diversity per million T cells was lower, falling roughly linearly with age.

Together with a sample-barcoded 5' primer, a J-beta primer mix was included in a second PCR lasting roughly 6 to 12 cycles. Any given sample supplied a minimum of 3 million CDR3-containing paired-end reads. Each CDR3 protein gets one entry after TCRdb re-called the 5' RACE reads with MiXCR. The table shows hundreds of thousands of distinct CDR3 sequences, with about 53% occurring only once. Notes on this clonotype: Its specificity is unknown.

Germline V gene sequence: CDR1 LGHDT, CDR2 YNNKEL (reference sequence). The CDR3 sequence is 14 residues long. The germline V and J ends were trimmed by 0 bases and 5 bases, with 10 bases remaining between them. This receptor was obtained from a man older than 75 in good health. The chain uses TRBV3-1 and TRBJ1-2; D gene ambiguous. Sequencing used blood. CDR3 sequence: CASSQDPGGYGYTF. CDR3 bases: TGTGCCAGCAGCCAAGATCCTGGAGGGTATGGCTACACCTTC.